The 15 T cell receptor beta chains below come from one sample, sequenced in a study of control samples from healthy donors and cancer patients. Using immunoSEQ multiplex PCR, the repertoire was profiled, and TCRdb retains in-frame clones only, with some absent. The sample consists of about 180,000 clones, around nine tenths of them appearing once. The sequenced material came from blood. These receptor sequences come from a young man in good health.

The V call is TRBV19, the J call TRBJ1-2; no firm D call. With 7 bases removed from V and 1 base from J, the gap between germline ends came to 7 bases. Germline-derived CDR1 and CDR2 are LNHDA and SQIVND (reference sequence). There are 12 residues in the CDR3. The CDR3 sequence is CASNENNYGYTF. Here the CDR3 DNA reads TGTGCCAGTAATGAAAATAACTATGGCTACACCTTC.

The chain links TRBV19 to TRBJ2-7; weak D call: TRBD1 (6 bases). Germline V gene lookup returns CDR1 LNHDA and CDR2 SQIVND (reference sequence). Trimming left V 4 bases short and J 4 bases short, with 11 bases between. This CDR3 region has 13 residues. The CDR3 nucleotides read TGTGCCAGTAGTACAGAAACAGGGTACGAGCAGTACTTC. This translates into CASSTETGYEQYF.

This chain connects TRBV7-2 to TRBJ2-1, with D uncertain. Per germline, CDR1 SGHTA and CDR2 FQGNSA. The CDR3 is 13 amino acids. Trimming shortened V by 2 bases and J by 4 bases, and 6 bases separated the two germline ends. In DNA, the CDR3 is TGTGCCAGCAGCTTAACGCAGTACAATGAGCAGTTCTTC. Protein sequence: CASSLTQYNEQFF.

The chain joins TRBV18 to TRBJ2-2, with a weak D call TRBD1 (6 bases). V gave up 4 bases and J gave up 0 bases, with 15 bases separating them. The CDR3 contains 17 residues. CDR1 and CDR2 from the germline V gene are KGHSH and LQKENI. The CDR3 nucleotides read TGTGCCAGCTCACGTTGGACAGCTAACTCGAACACCGGGGAGCTGTTTTTT. It specifies CASSRWTANSNTGELFF.

The chain has TRBV19 and TRBJ1-2; 10 bases align to TRBD1. Germline lookup yields CDR1 LNHDA and CDR2 SQIVND (reference sequence). The CDR3 spans 16 residues. V dropped 4 bases and J dropped 4; count of bases not matched to a gene: 9. DNA for the CDR3: TGTGCCAGTAGTAGTGGATTGACAGGGGGCGTCTATGGCTACACCTTC. This codes for CASSSGLTGGVYGYTF.

V and J are TRBV21-1 and TRBJ2-7; TRBD2, the table's D call, was not compared with the DNA. TRBV21-1 is reported as a pseudogene. This CDR3 is 11 amino acids long. The CDR3, as DNA: TGTGCCAGCAGCCACACGGGGGAGTGGTACTTC. Translation: CASSHTGEWYF.

This rearrangement joins TRBV5-1 to TRBJ1-5, with D tentatively TRBD1 (5 bases). Germline values: CDR1 SGHRS, CDR2 YFSETQ. V was shortened by 2 bases and J by 4 bases, with 10 bases between the two germline ends. This CDR3 region has 14 residues. In nucleotides, the CDR3 is TGCGCCAGCAGCTTAGGGGAGGGGAATCAGCCCCAGCATTTT. Translating gives CASSLGEGNQPQHF.

V and J are TRBV9 and TRBJ2-2; D not certain. Germline CDR1 is SGDLS and CDR2 is YYNGEE. The length of the CDR3 is 14 residues. Trimming cost V 6 bases and J 6 bases, with 15 bases left between them. CDR3 sequence reads: CASTPHVGAGELFF. For the CDR3, the DNA is TGTGCCAGCACCCCCCATGTGGGCGCCGGGGAGCTGTTTTTT.

The chain employs TRBV6-5 and TRBJ2-7, with 8 bases fitting TRBD1. Per germline, CDR1 MNHEY and CDR2 SVGAGI. After removal of 10 bases from V and 4 bases from J, the junction contained 12 bases not matched to a gene. This CDR3 is 14 amino acids long. CDR3 in amino acids: CATRPWTGLYEQYF. As DNA, the CDR3 is TGTGCCACCCGGCCCTGGACAGGGCTTTACGAGCAGTACTTC.

The chain combines TRBV19 with TRBJ1-5; D gene unclear. The CDR3 is 15 residues long. The germline V gene encodes CDR1 LNHDA and CDR2 SQIVND (reference sequence). Trimming removed 3 bases at V and 2 bases at J, with 11 bases between. This CDR3 is CASSIAPNGNQPQHF. The CDR3 nucleotides read TGTGCCAGTAGTATTGCACCCAACGGCAATCAGCCCCAGCATTTT.

The CDR3 loop is CASSLSSSYEQYF. The DNA for the CDR3 is TGTGCCAGCAGCTTGTCCAGCTCCTACGAGCAGTACTTC. V gene TRBV5-4 combines with J gene TRBJ2-7, with unresolved D. There are 13 residues in the CDR3. CDR1 and CDR2 (germline): SGHNT, YYREEE (reference sequence). V lost 1 base, J lost 0 bases, and 5 bases lay in between. Together with reference TRBV5-4 and TRBJ2-7, the CDR3 gives the full variable domain: ETGVTQSPTHLIKTRGQQVTLRCSSQSGHNTVSWYQQALGQGPQFIFQYYREEENGRGNFPPRFSGLQFPNYSSELNVNALELDDSALYLCASSLSSSYEQYFGPGTRLTVT.

The V gene is TRBV28, the J gene TRBJ2-1; no clear D. The CDR3 runs 12 residues. With 5 bases removed from V and 7 bases from J, the gap between germline ends came to 9 bases. Germline V gene lookup returns CDR1 MDHEN and CDR2 SYDVKM. The CDR3: CASSRPVNEQFF. Written as DNA, the CDR3 is TGTGCCAGCAGTCGACCCGTGAATGAGCAGTTCTTC.

The rearrangement joins TRBV4-3 to TRBJ2-5; no definite D call. Per germline, CDR1 LGHNA and CDR2 YSLEER. The CDR3 totals 14 residues. V dropped 1 base and J dropped 5 bases, with 11 bases sitting between them. The CDR3 bases are TGCGCCAGCAGCCAAGTGGGTAACGATGAGACCCAGTACTTC. Protein: CASSQVGNDETQYF.

The chain couples TRBV3-1 (or the pseudogene TRBV3-2) to TRBJ1-1; TRBD1 might be the D (5 bases). V lost 0 bases and J lost 0, with 8 bases in between. The CDR3 has 15 amino acids. CDR1 is LGHDT and CDR2 is YNNKEL in the germline V gene (reference sequence). CDR3 loop: CASSQEGRMNTEAFF. CDR3 DNA sequence: TGTGCCAGCAGCCAAGAGGGACGGATGAACACTGAAGCTTTCTTT.

This chain connects TRBV4-2 to TRBJ1-4; D might be TRBD1 (5 bases). V lost 3 bases and J lost 8, with 13 bases in between. Germline V gene data show CDR1 as LGHNA and CDR2 as YNFKEQ. The CDR3 extends over 14 amino acids. The CDR3 DNA sequence: TGTGCCAGCAGCCAGGTGGACACGTCCGAAAAACTGTTTTTT. Encoded protein: CASSQVDTSEKLFF.